The clone carrying this T cell receptor (beta chain) was found once. The antigen remains undetermined. Per germline, CDR1 SGHVS and CDR2 FQNEAQ. V trimming: 5 bases; J trimming: 6 bases; junction bases outside the gene matches: 18. This CDR3 comprises 17 residues. This record comes from a study of T cell responses to AZD1222 COVID-19 vaccine. Study-wide points: In a largely white British group with more females than males, clonal diversity was possibly underestimated.

Profiled with immunoSEQ multiplex PCR; TCRdb holds only in-frame clones, not every one. The sample records about 160,000 clones, about 92% being singletons. The TCR comes from an adult in good health. The V and J genes are TRBV7-8 and TRBJ1-2; TRBD1 aligns across 7 bases. The material sequenced was peripheral blood, taken on day 0 of AZD1222 vaccination. CDR3 amino acids: CASSNPSGGGGFHGYTF. The CDR3 bases are TGTGCCAGCAGCAACCCGAGCGGAGGGGGCGGATTCCATGGCTACACCTTC.